The 30 T cell receptor beta chains below were found in one sample sequenced in a study of blood T cell repertoires in COVID-19 (TCRdb year 2020). The receptor library was made with the immunoSEQ multiplex PCR assay. The immuneACCESS repertoire file appears here via TCRdb, limited to in-frame rearrangements. These files lack a portion of the clones; in checked studies, under half of the deficit traces to unresolved V genes, and the cause of the others is not known. The table for this sample lists approximately 180,000 clones; roughly 85% of them were counted only once. The ten largest clones take up 6.2% of the sample. Sample: PBMCs or T cells enriched from blood (not recorded which). The receptors were gathered from a man aged 40-49 years who had recovered from COVID-19.

The chain links TRBV24-1 to TRBJ2-2, with D perhaps TRBD1 (6 bases). V shed 3 bases and J shed 2 bases, with 12 bases lying between them. The CDR3 sequence is 16 residues long. Germline CDR1 KGHDR, CDR2 SFDVKD. The DNA of the CDR3 is TGTGCCACCAGTGATGTTGACAGGTTCAACACCGGGGAGCTGTTTTTT. It yields the protein CATSDVDRFNTGELFF.

The V and J genes are TRBV9 and TRBJ2-7; the D gene is possibly TRBD1 (5 bases). The CDR3 runs 15 residues. Trimming left V 4 bases short and J 3 bases short, with 17 bases between. Germline values: CDR1 SGDLS, CDR2 YYNGEE. Written as DNA, the CDR3 is TGTGCCAGCAGCCCAGGGTCTAAAAGCTTCTACGAGCAGTACTTC. It translates to CASSPGSKSFYEQYF.

This chain links TRBV6-5 with TRBJ1-2, with 9 nucleotides matching TRBD1. The germline V gene has CDR1 MNHEY and CDR2 SVGAGI. J lost 5 bases, V lost 6 bases, and 7 bases had no gene match. The CDR3 extends over 14 amino acids. This CDR3 is CASRAKQGAYGYTF. CDR3 nucleotide sequence: TGTGCCAGCAGAGCTAAACAGGGGGCGTATGGCTACACCTTC.

In this sample, this clone turned up a few times. The V gene is TRBV28, the J gene TRBJ1-5; D gene ambiguous. This CDR3 has 15 amino acids. The V end lost 3 bases, the J end lost 1 base, and 10 bases lay between the germline ends. Germline CDR1 and CDR2: MDHEN and SYDVKM. The CDR3 loop is CASSLTQSSNQPQHF. The CDR3 coding sequence is TGTGCCAGCAGTTTGACACAGAGCAGCAATCAGCCCCAGCATTTT.

The chain is built from TRBV9 and TRBJ1-6; TRBD1 aligns across 8 bases. The CDR3 contains 16 residues. The ends lost 3 bases at V and 7 bases at J; junction bases unmatched: 9. CDR1 and CDR2 (germline): SGDLS, YYNGEE. The CDR3 region has the DNA TGTGCCAGCAGCGCAGTAACAGGGGGAAGGAATTCACCCCTCCACTTT. Translated: CASSAVTGGRNSPLHF. Full variable domain (rest looked up from reference TRBV9 and TRBJ1-6): DSGVTQTPKHLITATGQRVTLRCSPRSGDLSVYWYQQSLDQGLQFLIQYYNGEERAKGNILERFSAQQFPDLHSELNLSSLELGDSALYFCASSAVTGGRNSPLHFGNGTRLTVT.

This chain uses TRBV10-2 with TRBJ1-5; TRBD1 matches at 8 bases. J was trimmed by 3 bases and V by 4 bases; bases with no gene match: 11. This CDR3 is 17 amino acids long. Germline CDR1 reads WSHSY; CDR2 reads SAAADI. The CDR3: CASSGRLGTGLNQPQHF. CDR3 coding DNA: TGCGCCAGCAGTGGAAGATTAGGGACAGGCCTCAATCAGCCCCAGCATTTT.

The genes are TRBV12-5 and TRBJ2-3; unclear D gene. Germline CDR1 and CDR2: LGHNT and FRNRAP. Trimming left V 5 bases short and J 2 bases short, with 11 bases between. The CDR3 is 14 amino acids. CDR3 DNA sequence: TGTGCTAGTGGTCTAGAACTCTTCACAGATACGCAGTATTTT. The encoded protein is CASGLELFTDTQYF.

This chain joins TRBV5-1 and TRBJ1-2, with D perhaps matching TRBD1 (5 bases). The CDR3 spans 18 residues. V dropped 4 bases and J dropped 7 bases, with 29 bases sitting between them. Germline lookup yields CDR1 SGHRS and CDR2 YFSETQ. CDR3 sequence: CASSTGRDQNYLLRGYTF. CDR3 in DNA: TGCGCCAGCAGCACCGGCAGGGATCAGAACTACCTATTACGTGGCTACACCTTC.

The V call is TRBV5-1, the J call TRBJ1-2; perhaps TRBD1 as D (6 bases). The V gene's germline CDR1 is SGHRS and CDR2 YFSETQ. V was shortened by 0 bases and J by 3 bases, with 9 bases between the two germline ends. The CDR3 consists of 14 residues. The CDR3 reads CASSLESGDYGYTF. The CDR3 coding sequence is TGCGCCAGCAGCTTGGAGTCAGGGGACTATGGCTACACCTTC.

This clone was seen only a few times. The rearrangement uses TRBV2 and TRBJ1-5, with D possibly being TRBD1 (6 bases). This CDR3 contains 15 residues. Germline V lookup: CDR1 SNHLY, CDR2 FYNNEI. The V gene lost 6 bases and the J gene lost 0 bases, with 12 bases spanning the gap. CDR3 residues: CASRHRDNSNQPQHF. The CDR3, as DNA: TGTGCCAGCAGACACCGGGACAATAGCAATCAGCCCCAGCATTTT.

The gene calls are TRBV5-1 and TRBJ2-1, with 8 bases that match TRBD2. Germline V gene lookup returns CDR1 SGHRS and CDR2 YFSETQ. The ends lost 6 bases at V and 3 bases at J; junction bases unmatched: 8. CDR3 length equals 15 residues. CDR3 amino acids: CASTQGAGDYNEQFF. DNA for the CDR3: TGCGCCAGCACCCAGGGAGCGGGGGACTACAATGAGCAGTTCTTC.

In DNA, the CDR3 is TGTGCCAGCAGTTTATATCCCTTGGAGAGGGAGCAGTACTTC. It is translated as CASSLYPLEREQYF. The J gene is TRBJ2-7, the V gene TRBV28; D gene unclear. CDR1 and CDR2 (germline): MDHEN, SYDVKM. With 1 base removed from V and 7 bases from J, the gap between germline ends came to 14 bases. The CDR3 contains 14 residues.

This chain links TRBV4-1 with TRBJ1-2, with TRBD1 matching over 10 bases. Germline-derived CDR1 and CDR2 are MGHRA and YSYEKL. The V segment lost 4 bases and the J segment 6 bases; nucleotides outside the gene matches: 8. This CDR3 is 15 amino acids long. CDR3 in amino acids: CASSLGTGVGDGYTF. CDR3 DNA sequence: TGCGCCAGCAGCCTCGGGACAGGGGTAGGGGATGGCTACACCTTC.

This chain uses TRBV2 with TRBJ1-1; weak D call: TRBD1 (6 bases). The germline gives CDR1 SNHLY, CDR2 FYNNEI. V dropped 7 bases and J dropped 2 bases, with 14 bases sitting between them. The CDR3 extends over 14 amino acids. CDR3 in amino acids: CASNFIRGNTEAFF. CDR3 nucleotide sequence: TGTGCCAGCAACTTCATCAGGGGAAACACTGAAGCTTTCTTT.

This sequence joins TRBV28 and TRBJ2-1; 10 nucleotides agree with TRBD2. The CDR3 covers 14 residues. The V and J ends lost 5 bases and 8 bases, in that order; junction bases with no gene match: 6. From germline, CDR1 is MDHEN and CDR2 SYDVKM. This chain's CDR3 is CASSTSGIVHEQFF. As DNA, the CDR3 is TGTGCCAGCAGTACTAGCGGGATAGTGCATGAGCAGTTCTTC.

V and J are TRBV2 and TRBJ1-5; D is unclear. Germline V gene sequence: CDR1 SNHLY, CDR2 FYNNEI. This CDR3 has 15 residues. Trimming pared 3 bases from V and 8 bases from J, leaving 17 bases between. The CDR3 DNA follows: TGTGCCAGCAGTGATCGCGGTCTCCCAAGTAAGCCCCAGCATTTT. This codes for CASSDRGLPSKPQHF.

The V gene is TRBV19, the J gene TRBJ1-1; weak D call: TRBD1 (6 bases). The V end lost 3 bases, the J end lost 4 bases, and 9 bases lay between the germline ends. Germline CDR1 reads LNHDA; CDR2 reads SQIVND (reference sequence). The CDR3 consists of 13 residues. This chain's CDR3 is CASSIQGPTEAFF. In DNA form, the CDR3 reads TGTGCCAGTAGTATTCAGGGGCCCACTGAAGCTTTCTTT.

V and J are TRBV6-5 and TRBJ1-5, with 7 bases aligning to TRBD1. This CDR3 comprises 14 residues. The germline CDR1 and CDR2 sequences are MNHEY and SVGAGI. Trimming cost V 6 bases and J 4 bases; bases outside gene matches: 6. CDR3 protein: CASSPRGANQPQHF. For the CDR3, the DNA is TGTGCCAGCAGCCCCAGGGGGGCGAATCAGCCCCAGCATTTT.

This rearrangement joins TRBV7-8 to TRBJ2-1; TRBD2 matches at 7 bases. The ends lost 6 bases at V and 3 bases at J; junction bases unmatched: 20. The CDR3 totals 19 residues. Germline assignment: CDR1 SGHVS and CDR2 FQNEAQ. Written as DNA, the CDR3 is TGTGCCAGCAGTTCTACTCGGTTTACAGCGGGGCAGCACTACAATGAGCAGTTCTTC. It translates to CASSSTRFTAGQHYNEQFF.

V gene TRBV3-1 (or the pseudogene TRBV3-2) combines with J gene TRBJ2-1, with 7 bases fitting TRBD2. V lost 2 bases, J lost 3 bases, and 7 bases stayed unmatched. CDR3 size: 16 residues. Germline V gene data show CDR1 as LGHDT and CDR2 as YNNKEL (reference sequence). The CDR3 bases are TGTGCCAGCAGCCAAACCACGGGGGGAGGCTACAATGAGCAGTTCTTC. This codes for CASSQTTGGGYNEQFF.

This clone appeared once. V gene TRBV6-2 or TRBV6-3 combines with J gene TRBJ1-2; TRBD1 is a possible D gene (5 bases). Trimming cost V 7 bases and J 4 bases, with 22 bases left between them. The germline CDR1 and CDR2 sequences are MNHEY and SVGEGT. The CDR3 has 16 residues. CDR3 in amino acids: CASTPTGGIFSYGYTF. CDR3 sequence (DNA): TGTGCCAGCACCCCCACGGGGGGGATCTTCTCCTATGGCTACACCTTC.

The sample holds a few counts of this clone. The rearrangement joins TRBV29-1 to TRBJ1-1; 8 positions agree with TRBD1. The CDR3 has 14 amino acids. Germline loops: CDR1 SQVTM, CDR2 ANQGSEA. V trimming: 6 bases; J trimming: 0 bases; junction bases outside the gene matches: 6. The CDR3 DNA reads TGCAGCGTACTCCGGACAGGGATGAACACTGAAGCTTTCTTT. It encodes CSVLRTGMNTEAFF.

CDR3 sequence (DNA): TGTGCCAGCAGCGGGACAGGGACCAATCAGCCCCAGCATTTT. Protein product: CASSGTGTNQPQHF. The rearrangement uses TRBV9 and TRBJ1-5; 8 bases are a match to TRBD1. With V trimmed by 3 bases and J by 3 bases, 2 bases remained unmatched. This CDR3 is built from 14 residues. Per germline, CDR1 SGDLS and CDR2 YYNGEE. Based on the CDR3 plus reference TRBV9 and TRBJ1-5, the full variable domain is DSGVTQTPKHLITATGQRVTLRCSPRSGDLSVYWYQQSLDQGLQFLIQYYNGEERAKGNILERFSAQQFPDLHSELNLSSLELGDSALYFCASSGTGTNQPQHFGDGTRLSIL.

This clone has just a few counts. The genes are TRBV19 and TRBJ1-2; unclear D gene. Deletions cut 3 bases from V and 8 bases from J, with 19 bases between. Germline assignment: CDR1 LNHDA and CDR2 SQIVND (reference sequence). The CDR3 length is 15 residues. The chain's CDR3 is CASSITPPTSRGYTF. In DNA, the CDR3 is TGTGCCAGTAGTATTACCCCACCAACATCTCGCGGCTACACCTTC.

The V and J genes are TRBV6-5 and TRBJ1-1; TRBD1 is a possible D gene (5 bases). Germline V CDR1 and CDR2: MNHEY, SVGAGI. Trimming took off 2 bases at V and 7 bases at J, with 11 bases between the two ends. The CDR3 extends over 13 amino acids. CDR3 loop: CASSYPPGGEAFF. Written as DNA, the CDR3 is TGTGCCAGCAGTTACCCGCCGGGGGGTGAAGCTTTCTTT.

The chain carries TRBV7-3 and TRBJ1-2, with 7 bases matching TRBD1. The CDR3 runs to 17 residues. Unmatched junction bases numbered 16, after V lost 1 base and J lost 8 bases. From germline, CDR1 is SGHTA and CDR2 FQGTGA. Here the CDR3 DNA reads TGTGCCAGCAGCTTAAACCCCCCAACCGGGACAGTTGGCGGCTACACCTTC. Translating gives CASSLNPPTGTVGGYTF.

The sample holds a few counts of this clone. The V and J genes are TRBV7-9 and TRBJ1-5, with a possible D match to TRBD1 (6 bases). From germline, CDR1 is SEHNR and CDR2 FQNEAQ (reference sequence). V gave up 10 bases and J gave up 5 bases, with 12 bases separating them. There are 12 residues in the CDR3. In DNA, the CDR3 is TGTGCCATTGGGGGCGGTGATCAGCCCCAGCATTTT. It yields the protein CAIGGGDQPQHF.

This chain uses TRBV29-1 with TRBJ1-2, with 11 bases aligning to TRBD1. J was trimmed by 8 bases and V by 7 bases; bases with no gene match: 3. The CDR3 covers 11 residues. Germline values: CDR1 SQVTM, CDR2 ANQGSEA. The CDR3 DNA sequence: TGCAGCGCCGGGACAGGGGGAGGCTACACCTTC. This gives the protein CSAGTGGGYTF. Supplemented by reference TRBV29-1 and TRBJ1-2, the full variable domain reads SAVISQKPSRDICQRGTSLTIQCQVDSQVTMMFWYRQQPGQSLTLIATANQGSEATYESGFVIDKFPISRPNLTFSTLTVSNMSPEDSSIYLCSAGTGGGYTFGSGTRLTVV.

V usage is TRBV28 and J usage is TRBJ1-5, with D hard to call. CDR1 and CDR2 from the germline V gene are MDHEN and SYDVKM. The CDR3 is 15 residues long. Trimming took off 6 bases at V and 0 bases at J, with 12 bases between the two ends. The CDR3: CASRPGDHSNQPQHF. The DNA of the CDR3 is TGTGCCAGCAGGCCTGGAGATCATAGCAATCAGCCCCAGCATTTT. The variable domain in full, completed from reference TRBV28 and TRBJ1-5, reads DVKVTQSSRYLVKRTGEKVFLECVQDMDHENMFWYRQDPGLGLRLIYFSYDVKMKEKGDIPEGYSVSREKKERFSLILESASTNQTSMYLCASRPGDHSNQPQHFGDGTRLSIL.

The J gene is TRBJ1-2, the V gene TRBV5-5, with 12 nucleotides matching TRBD1. The CDR3 runs to 18 residues. Germline V gene data show CDR1 as SGHKS and CDR2 as YYEKEE (reference sequence). The V and J ends lost 3 bases and 8 bases, in that order; junction bases with no gene match: 17. Here the CDR3 DNA reads TGTGCCAGCAGCTGGACCGGGACAGGGGGCTCCCTTGGTTACGGCTACACCTTC. This gives the protein CASSWTGTGGSLGYGYTF.